This TCR beta chain was obtained from a study of T-cell reconstitution after alpha-beta-depleted transplantation in children. This CDR3 has 16 residues. With 2 bases clipped from V and 4 bases from J, the junction kept 6 bases outside the gene matches. Germline lookup yields CDR1 GTSNPN and CDR2 SVGIG (reference sequence). Unique molecular identifiers tagged the TCRbeta library. MiXCR, applied by TCRdb to the PCR reads, yields one record per CDR3 protein. This table has some 590,000 distinct CDR3 sequences, about 10% appearing once. V gene TRBV30 combines with J gene TRBJ2-3; 13 bases map to TRBD2. The input for sequencing was PBMCs from the stem cell graft donor, taken from the stem cell graft. The clonotype originates from a human donor who donated a stem cell graft to a child with acute myeloid leukemia. The CDR3 DNA follows: TGTGCCTGGAGTAACGGACTAGCGGGAGTGTCAGATACGCAGTATTTT. The encoded protein is CAWSNGLAGVSDTQYF.